This T cell receptor beta chain was identified during a study of blood T cell repertoires in COVID-19. The wider study: COVID-19 samples from acute and convalescent phases originated in the United States, Italy and Spain. Sources were T cells, B-cell-depleted T cells, or PBMCs; the material itself was cDNA or gDNA.

In the authors' methods: By means of reference gene primer amplification, nucleated cell counts were estimated. Measured with immunoSEQ multiplex PCR; TCRdb has only the in-frame clones, and not every one. Clone size and V and J calls were adopted from that table, with D and trimming inferred from the DNA. The table lists 49,000 or so clones, around four fifths of them singletons. This CDR3 region has 15 residues. Between the trimmed V and J ends, which lost 4 bases and 5 bases, there was a span of 18 bases. CDR1 is SGDLS and CDR2 is YYNGEE in the germline V gene. The origin of this receptor is a man aged 55-75 years with active COVID-19. The chain carries TRBV9 and TRBJ2-5; TRBD1 is a possible D gene (6 bases). The sequenced material came from peripheral blood. For the CDR3, the DNA is TGTGCCAGCAGCCCAGGGGTTAGCTCGCGTGAGACCCAGTACTTC. Translated: CASSPGVSSRETQYF. The whole variable domain, remainder taken from reference TRBV9 and TRBJ2-5, is DSGVTQTPKHLITATGQRVTLRCSPRSGDLSVYWYQQSLDQGLQFLIQYYNGEERAKGNILERFSAQQFPDLHSELNLSSLELGDSALYFCASSPGVSSRETQYFGPGTRLLVL.